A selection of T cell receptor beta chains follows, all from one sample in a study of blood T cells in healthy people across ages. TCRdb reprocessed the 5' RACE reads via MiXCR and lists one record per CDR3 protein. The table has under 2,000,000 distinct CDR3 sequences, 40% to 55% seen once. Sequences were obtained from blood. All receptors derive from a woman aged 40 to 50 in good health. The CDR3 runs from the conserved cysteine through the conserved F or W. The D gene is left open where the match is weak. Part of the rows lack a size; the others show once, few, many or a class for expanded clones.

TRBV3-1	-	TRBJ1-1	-	CASSQGLWPAAFF	TGTGCCAGCAGCCAGGGATTATGGCCAGCGGCTTTCTTT
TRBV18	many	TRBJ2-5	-	CASSPGLQETQYF	TGTGCCAGCAGCCCGGGACTCCAAGAGACCCAGTACTTC
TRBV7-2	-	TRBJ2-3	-	CAGSLPPDTQYF	TGTGCCGGCAGCTTACCCCCGGATACGCAGTATTTT
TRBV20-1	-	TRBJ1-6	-	CSAREQGGSPLHF	TGCAGTGCTAGAGAACAGGGAGGTTCACCCCTCCACTTT
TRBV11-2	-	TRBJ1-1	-	CASRRQGVDTEAFF	TGTGCCAGCAGACGACAAGGGGTGGACACTGAAGCTTTCTTT
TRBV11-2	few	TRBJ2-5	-	CASSMPQETQYF	TGTGCCAGCAGCATGCCCCAAGAGACCCAGTACTTC
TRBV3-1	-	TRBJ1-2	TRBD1	CASSQAFFGTGNGYTF	TGTGCCAGCAGCCAAGCCTTTTTCGGGACAGGGAATGGCTACACCTTC
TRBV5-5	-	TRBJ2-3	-	CASSLAGTSPSTDTQYF	TGTGCCAGCAGCTTGGCAGGGACAAGTCCTAGCACAGATACGCAGTATTTT
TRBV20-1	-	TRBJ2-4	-	CSARVPSAKNIQYF	TGCAGTGCTAGAGTTCCGTCAGCCAAAAACATTCAGTACTTC
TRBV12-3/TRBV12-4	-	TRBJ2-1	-	CASSFPRGRANEQFF	TGTGCCAGCAGTTTTCCCCGGGGTCGCGCCAATGAGCAGTTCTTC
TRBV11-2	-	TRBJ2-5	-	CASSPNWRNGETQYF	TGTGCCAGCAGTCCCAACTGGCGTAATGGGGAGACCCAGTACTTC
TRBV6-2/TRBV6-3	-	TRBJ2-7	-	CASSWRSAYEQYF	TGTGCCAGCAGTTGGAGGTCGGCCTACGAGCAGTACTTC
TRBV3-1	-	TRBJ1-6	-	CASSQDYRSPLHF	TGTGCCAGCAGCCAAGATTACCGTTCACCCCTCCACTTT
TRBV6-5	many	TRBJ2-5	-	CASSSWHGETQYF	TGTGCCAGCAGTTCGTGGCACGGGGAGACCCAGTACTTC
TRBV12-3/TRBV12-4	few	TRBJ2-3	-	CASNTQGGKADTQYF	TGTGCCAGCAATACACAGGGGGGGAAGGCAGATACGCAGTATTTT
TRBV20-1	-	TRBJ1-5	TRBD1	CSAPGTGDSQPQHF	TGCAGTGCGCCTGGGACAGGGGATAGCCAGCCCCAGCATTTT
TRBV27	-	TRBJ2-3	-	CASGFLSTDTQYF	TGTGCCAGCGGGTTTCTAAGCACAGATACGCAGTATTTT
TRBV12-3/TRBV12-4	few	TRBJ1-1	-	CASSLLGPGNTEAFF	TGTGCCAGCAGCCTTCTAGGACCGGGGAACACTGAAGCTTTCTTT
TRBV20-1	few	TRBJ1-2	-	CSARQGIWDGYTF	TGCAGTGCTAGACAGGGTATCTGGGATGGCTACACCTTC
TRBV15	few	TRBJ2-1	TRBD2	CATSTRTSSTNEQFF	TGTGCCACCAGCACCCGGACTAGTTCGACGAATGAGCAGTTCTTC
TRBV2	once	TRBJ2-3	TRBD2	CASSDVAGLGTDTQYF	TGTGCCAGCAGTGATGTAGCGGGGCTAGGGACGGATACGCAGTATTTT
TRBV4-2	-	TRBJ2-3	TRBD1	CASSQSLQGAFGDTQYF	TGTGCCAGCAGCCAATCTTTACAGGGGGCGTTTGGAGATACGCAGTATTTT
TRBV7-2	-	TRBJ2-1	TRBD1	CASSLVGPGQGLRNEQFF	TGTGCCAGCAGCTTAGTGGGTCCGGGACAGGGATTACGGAATGAGCAGTTCTTC
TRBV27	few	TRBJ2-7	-	CASSWGSIPYEQYF	TGTGCCAGCAGTTGGGGGAGTATCCCCTACGAGCAGTACTTC
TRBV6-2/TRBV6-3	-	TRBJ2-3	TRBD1	CSSSHRGLTDTQYF	TGTTCCAGCAGTCACAGGGGGCTCACAGATACGCAGTATTTT
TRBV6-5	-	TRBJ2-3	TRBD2	CASSYRGLAGDTQYF	TGTGCCAGCAGTTACCGCGGACTAGCAGGTGATACGCAGTATTTT
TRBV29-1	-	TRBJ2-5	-	CSAQGEGDGTQYF	TGCAGCGCCCAGGGCGAGGGGGATGGGACCCAGTACTTC
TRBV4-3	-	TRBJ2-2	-	CASSQDKGSTGARGGELFF	TGCGCCAGCAGCCAAGATAAGGGGTCGACGGGGGCTAGAGGTGGGGAGCTGTTTTTT
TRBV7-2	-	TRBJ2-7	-	CASSQRSISYEQYF	TGTGCCAGCAGCCAAAGGTCAATCTCCTACGAGCAGTACTTC
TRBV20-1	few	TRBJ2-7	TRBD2	CSARRGTSSYEQYF	TGCAGTGCTAGAAGGGGGACTAGCTCCTACGAGCAGTACTTC
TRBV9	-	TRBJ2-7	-	CASASGQVSYEQYF	TGTGCCAGCGCTTCGGGACAAGTCTCCTACGAGCAGTACTTC
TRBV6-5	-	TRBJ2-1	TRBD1	CASSYQGVGPNEQFF	TGTGCCAGCAGTTACCAGGGGGTGGGCCCAAATGAGCAGTTCTTC
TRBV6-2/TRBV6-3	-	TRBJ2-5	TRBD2	CASSLSPGLAKETQYF	TGTGCCAGCAGTTTATCACCGGGACTAGCAAAGGAGACCCAGTACTTC
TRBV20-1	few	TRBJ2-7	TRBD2	CSAESGGGEIGNILTYEQYF	TGCAGTGCTGAATCTGGCGGGGGGGAAATAGGAAATATCTTAACCTACGAGCAGTACTTC
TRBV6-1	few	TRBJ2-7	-	CASTPYRSYEQYF	TGTGCCAGCACTCCATACAGATCCTACGAGCAGTACTTC
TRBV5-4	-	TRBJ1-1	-	CASSLAGGGEAFF	TGTGCCAGCAGCTTGGCCGGGGGCGGGGAAGCTTTCTTT
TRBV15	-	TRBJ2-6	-	CATTGSRRDGANVLTF	TGTGCCACCACCGGGTCCAGAAGAGATGGGGCCAACGTCCTGACTTTC
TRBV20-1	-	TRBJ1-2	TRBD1	CSARDIQTGTWAGYTF	TGCAGTGCTAGAGATATTCAGACAGGGACCTGGGCTGGCTACACCTTC
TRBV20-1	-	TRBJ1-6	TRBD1	CSARTTGGDSPLHF	TGCAGTGCTCGTACGACAGGGGGTGATTCACCCCTCCACTTT
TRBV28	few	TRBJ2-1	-	CASTTVSYNEQFF	TGTGCCAGCACGACAGTCTCCTACAATGAGCAGTTCTTC
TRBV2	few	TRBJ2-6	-	CASTQGGYGANVLTF	TGTGCCAGCACCCAAGGAGGGTATGGGGCCAACGTCCTGACTTTC
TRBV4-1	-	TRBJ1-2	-	CASSQDFRTNYGYTF	TGCGCCAGCAGCCAAGATTTTAGGACAAACTATGGCTACACCTTC
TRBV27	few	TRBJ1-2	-	CATLDNYGYTF	TGTGCCACCCTAGACAACTATGGCTACACCTTC
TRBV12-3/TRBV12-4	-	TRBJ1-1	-	CASRINQGEAFF	TGTGCCAGCAGGATTAACCAGGGGGAAGCTTTCTTT
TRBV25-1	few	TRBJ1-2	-	CASSDGTRVGYTF	TGTGCCAGCAGTGACGGGACAAGGGTTGGCTACACCTTC
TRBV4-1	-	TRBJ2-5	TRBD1	CASSQDPPTGEETQYF	TGCGCCAGCAGCCAAGATCCCCCGACAGGGGAAGAGACCCAGTACTTC
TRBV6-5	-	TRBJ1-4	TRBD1	CASSYGQGYNEKLFF	TGTGCCAGCAGTTACGGACAGGGGTATAATGAAAAACTGTTTTTT
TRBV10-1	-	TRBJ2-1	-	CASSESGSEAPVNEQFF	TGCGCCAGCAGTGAGTCGGGGTCTGAAGCGCCCGTCAATGAGCAGTTCTTC
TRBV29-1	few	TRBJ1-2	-	CSVENGVGSYGYTF	TGCAGCGTTGAAAATGGGGTGGGTTCCTATGGCTACACCTTC
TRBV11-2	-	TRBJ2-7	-	CTSSRPKTGHSYEQYF	TGTACCAGCAGCCGACCAAAAACAGGTCACAGTTACGAGCAGTACTTC
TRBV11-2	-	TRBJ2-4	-	CASSLRLARENIQYF	TGTGCCAGCAGCTTGAGGCTCGCCCGTGAAAACATTCAGTACTTC
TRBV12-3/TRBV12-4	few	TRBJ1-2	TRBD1	CASSLRDRYGYTF	TGTGCCAGCAGTTTGCGGGACAGATATGGCTACACCTTC